These 6 T cell receptor beta chains were sequenced from one sample in a study of T cell repertoires in cytomegalovirus infection. Their antigen targets remain unknown. Each CDR3 protein gets one entry after TCRdb re-called the reads with MiXCR. The table records about 27,000 distinct CDR3 sequences, about 19% of them present only once. The sequences come from CD8+ T cells from cultured PBMCs, collected from culture after CMV antigen stimulation. These receptor sequences come from a human donor in good health (CMV status not recorded). Some clones in this sample may be carry-over from other donors' samples.

This clonotype turned up a few times. The chain recombines TRBV27 with TRBJ2-7; D gene uncertain. Trimming removed 6 bases from V and 1 base from J, with 13 bases in between. This CDR3 is built from 14 residues. Germline CDR1 reads MNHEY; CDR2 reads SMNVEV (reference sequence). CDR3 residues: CASSQYPRSYEQYF. The CDR3 DNA follows: TGTGCCAGCAGCCAATATCCACGGTCCTACGAGCAGTACTTC.

The gene calls are TRBV19 and TRBJ2-1, with a weak D call TRBD2 (6 bases). This CDR3 comprises 14 residues. CDR1 LNHDA and CDR2 SQIVND come from the germline V gene (reference sequence). Trimming pared 3 bases from V and 2 bases from J, leaving 8 bases between. The CDR3 DNA is TGTGCCAGTAGTATTAGCGGAGCCTACAATGAGCAGTTCTTC. Its translation: CASSISGAYNEQFF.

V and J are TRBV10-2 and TRBJ2-7; D perhaps matches TRBD1 (5 bases). Trimming took 8 bases from V and 3 from J, leaving 11 bases between them. The CDR3 length is 12 residues. CDR1 WSHSY and CDR2 SAAADI come from the germline V gene. CDR3 bases: TGCGCCAGCGAGACAAGGGGCTACGAGCAGTACTTC. This gives the protein CASETRGYEQYF.

There are a few counts of this clonotype. The V and J genes are TRBV7-2 and TRBJ2-7, with 8 bases identical to TRBD2. CDR3 length: 15 residues. In germline, CDR1 is SGHTA, CDR2 FQGNSA. Trimming cost V 4 bases and J 2 bases; bases outside gene matches: 7. The CDR3 is CASSSRSGSPYEQYF. In DNA, the CDR3 is TGTGCCAGCAGCTCCCGAAGCGGGAGCCCCTACGAGCAGTACTTC. Based on the CDR3 plus reference TRBV7-2 and TRBJ2-7, the full variable domain is GAGVSQSPSNKVTEKGKDVELRCDPISGHTALYWYRQSLGQGLEFLIYFQGNSAPDKSGLPSDRFSAERTGGSVSTLTIQRTQQEDSAVYLCASSSRSGSPYEQYFGPGTRLTVT.

The rearrangement links TRBV7-2 to TRBJ2-7; D not certain. The CDR3 contains 13 residues. CDR1 is SGHTA, CDR2 FQGNSA, per germline. Trimming pared 0 bases from V and 2 bases from J, leaving 5 bases between. The CDR3 here is CASSLALAYEQYF. For the CDR3, the DNA is TGTGCCAGCAGCTTAGCCCTAGCCTACGAGCAGTACTTC. Drawing the rest from reference TRBV7-2 and TRBJ2-7, the complete variable domain is GAGVSQSPSNKVTEKGKDVELRCDPISGHTALYWYRQSLGQGLEFLIYFQGNSAPDKSGLPSDRFSAERTGGSVSTLTIQRTQQEDSAVYLCASSLALAYEQYFGPGTRLTVT.

This clonotype has ten or more counts. The chain uses TRBV28 and TRBJ1-4; D is undetermined. Looked up from germline, CDR1 is MDHEN and CDR2 is SYDVKM. This CDR3 region has 17 residues. Deletions cut 4 bases from V and 8 bases from J, with 23 bases between. CDR3 sequence reads: CASSSLSGSLKREKLFF. As DNA, the CDR3 is TGTGCCAGCAGTTCGCTCAGTGGCAGCCTTAAGCGGGAAAAACTGTTTTTT. Drawing the rest from reference TRBV28 and TRBJ1-4, the complete variable domain is DVKVTQSSRYLVKRTGEKVFLECVQDMDHENMFWYRQDPGLGLRLIYFSYDVKMKEKGDIPEGYSVSREKKERFSLILESASTNQTSMYLCASSSLSGSLKREKLFFGSGTQLSVL.